Shown below are 19 T cell receptor beta chains from a single sample sequenced in a study of T cells in Graves' hyperthyroidism and ophthalmopathy. The source material, RNA transcripts, was used to amplify TCR beta CDR3 regions. With the HTBI primer set, the TCR CDR3 went through a first round of RT-PCR. One entry per CDR3 protein, called by TCRdb with MiXCR from the multiplex PCR reads. The sample includes 700,000 or so distinct CDR3 sequences, about 14% of them seen just once. Sequenced material: blood. The receptors were sampled from a woman between 50 and 59 years old with Graves' ophthalmopathy.

This clonotype occurred many times. The chain employs TRBV6-2 or TRBV6-3 and TRBJ2-1; tentatively, D is TRBD1 or TRBD2 (5 bases each). Germline assignment: CDR1 MNHEY and CDR2 SVGEGT. V was trimmed by 5 bases and J by 3 bases, leaving 14 bases between them. This CDR3 comprises 15 residues. CDR3 nucleotide sequence: TGTGCCAGCAGTAACCGGGGCCCACTCTACAATGAGCAGTTCTTC. This translates into CASSNRGPLYNEQFF.

At least ten counts were recorded for this clonotype. This chain uses TRBV18 with TRBJ2-1; D might be TRBD1 (5 bases). The CDR3 loop spans 14 amino acids. Looked up from germline, CDR1 is KGHSH and CDR2 is LQKENI. The V end lost 0 bases, the J end lost 8 bases, and 11 bases lay between the germline ends. DNA of the CDR3: TGTGCCAGCTCACCACCGTGGAGCAGGGATGAGCAGTTCTTC. Encoded protein: CASSPPWSRDEQFF.

This clonotype has a count of ten or more. The chain has TRBV7-6 and TRBJ2-7, with D perhaps TRBD1 (6 bases). In germline, CDR1 is SGHVS, CDR2 FNYEAQ. The CDR3 contains 18 residues. The V end lost 0 bases, the J end lost 1 base, and 19 bases lay between the germline ends. CDR3 region: CASSLAGVVGQSSYEQYF. Written as DNA, the CDR3 is TGTGCCAGCAGCTTAGCGGGGGTGGTCGGACAGTCTTCCTACGAGCAGTACTTC.

This clonotype has at least ten counts. CDR3 DNA: TGTGCCAGCAGTTTTGAGGGTGTCGGGACCGGCTACACCTTC. It specifies CASSFEGVGTGYTF. The gene calls are TRBV12-3 or TRBV12-4 and TRBJ1-2; D possibly corresponds to TRBD1 (5 bases). Between the trimmed V and J ends, which lost 3 bases and 8 bases, there was a span of 16 bases. The CDR3 runs to 14 residues.

This clonotype was detected a few times. This chain uses TRBV5-5 with TRBJ2-1; 9 bases match TRBD2. Unmatched junction bases numbered 19, after V lost 4 bases and J lost 2 bases. CDR3 length equals 20 residues. Germline assignment: CDR1 SGHKS and CDR2 YYEKEE (reference sequence). The CDR3 spells CASSAPRGLLKREAYNEQFF. The CDR3 DNA sequence: TGTGCCAGCAGCGCCCCCAGGGGGTTGTTGAAGCGGGAGGCCTACAATGAGCAGTTCTTC.

This clonotype was recorded at least ten times. This chain uses TRBV2 with TRBJ2-2; D ambiguous. The CDR3 totals 16 residues. The germline V gene has CDR1 SNHLY and CDR2 FYNNEI. The V and J ends lost 2 bases and 1 base respectively, with 11 bases between them. The CDR3, as DNA: TGTGCCAGCAGTGAAATCGTGGGATGGAACACCGGGGAGCTGTTTTTT. It codes for CASSEIVGWNTGELFF.

About this clonotype: A junction boundary mismatches the germline segment, possibly from a read error. The CDR3 protein is CVSSSPGQGGGSEAFF. CDR3 coding DNA: TGTGTCAGCAGCTCACCAGGACAGGGCGGGGGCTCTGAAGCTTTCTTT. The rearrangement uses TRBV7-6 and TRBJ1-1, with TRBD1 matching over 8 bases. This CDR3 spans 16 amino acids. CDR1 SGHVS and CDR2 FNYEAQ come from the germline V gene. Combining the CDR3 with reference TRBV7-6 and TRBJ1-1 gives the whole variable domain GAGVSQSPRYKVTKRGQDVALRCDPISGHVSLYWYRQALGQGPEFLTYFNYEAQQDKSGLPNDRFSAERPEGSISTLTIQRTEQRDSAMYRCVSSSPGQGGGSEAFFGQGTRLTVV.

This clonotype was detected ten times or more. The chain is built from TRBV18 and TRBJ1-4, with D perhaps TRBD1 (5 bases). The CDR3 consists of 16 residues. Trimming left V 4 bases short and J 2 bases short, with 14 bases between. Germline V gene lookup returns CDR1 KGHSH and CDR2 LQKENI. CDR3 nucleotide sequence: TGTGCCAGCTCACGACAACAGGCGTCGACTAATGAAAAACTGTTTTTT. It encodes CASSRQQASTNEKLFF.

This chain connects TRBV4-3 to TRBJ2-1, with 8 bases lining up with TRBD1. The germline gives CDR1 LGHNA, CDR2 YSLEER. With 1 base clipped from V and 8 bases from J, the junction kept 7 bases outside the gene matches. CDR3 length: 15 amino acids. The CDR3 here is CASSQGTGYSYEQFF. CDR3 bases: TGCGCCAGCAGCCAAGGGACAGGGTATAGTTATGAGCAGTTCTTC.

This clonotype appeared many times. The chain couples TRBV20-1 to TRBJ2-3, with TRBD2 identical over 9 bases. The germline V gene encodes CDR1 DFQATT and CDR2 SNEGSKA (reference sequence). This CDR3 contains 15 residues. Unmatched junction bases numbered 11, after V lost 6 bases and J lost 4 bases. The CDR3 coding sequence is TGCAGTGCAAACGGAGCGGGAGGACGATCAGATACGCAGTATTTT. It is translated as CSANGAGGRSDTQYF.

This clonotype showed up just a few times. The chain combines TRBV7-2 with TRBJ2-3, with 13 bases fitting TRBD2. V shed 4 bases, J shed 2 bases, and the junction held 3 bases outside the gene matches. CDR1 and CDR2 (germline): SGHTA, FQGNSA. The CDR3 runs 16 residues. Here the CDR3 reads CASSSGLAGLTDTQYF. The CDR3 nucleotides are TGTGCCAGCAGCTCGGGACTAGCGGGGCTCACAGATACGCAGTATTTT.

The sample holds many counts of this clonotype. The chain recombines TRBV6-2 or TRBV6-3 with TRBJ2-3; the D gene is possibly TRBD2 (6 bases). Trimming stripped 0 bases from V and 3 bases from J, with 16 bases between. The CDR3 has 17 amino acids. Germline assignment: CDR1 MNHEY and CDR2 SVGEGT. CDR3 bases: TGTGCCAGCAGTTACTCGAGAGTAAGGAGGGCGACAGATACGCAGTATTTT. Amino acids: CASSYSRVRRATDTQYF.

This chain connects TRBV9 to TRBJ2-2; D unresolved. The CDR3 extends over 14 amino acids. V lost 2 bases to trimming and J lost 5 bases, with 10 bases between them. Germline V gene sequence: CDR1 SGDLS, CDR2 YYNGEE. The CDR3 bases are TGTGCCAGCAGCGTTGACCCGGTTACCGGGGAGCTGTTTTTT. As protein: CASSVDPVTGELFF.

The table lists this clonotype with a few counts. The V gene is TRBV27, the J gene TRBJ2-1; 9 bases fit TRBD2. From germline, CDR1 is MNHEY and CDR2 SMNVEV (reference sequence). V lost 6 bases and J lost 14; bases outside the gene matches: 2. The CDR3 covers 10 residues. The CDR3 reads CASRGLAEFF. CDR3 sequence (DNA): TGTGCCAGCAGGGGACTAGCAGAGTTCTTC.

This clonotype occurred a few times. V gene TRBV27 combines with J gene TRBJ2-1, with D possibly TRBD1 on 6 matching bases. Germline CDR1 MNHEY, CDR2 SMNVEV (reference sequence). This CDR3 spans 16 amino acids. V lost 5 bases and J lost 1, with 15 bases in between. CDR3 sequence (DNA): TGTGCCAGCAGTATCACCCCGGACAGATCCTACAATGAGCAGTTCTTC. Translating it yields CASSITPDRSYNEQFF.

This clonotype is judged hyperexpanded (1% or more). Mismatch with germline at one junction end may stem from a read error. V usage is TRBV11-2 and J usage is TRBJ2-5; D is ambiguous. The CDR3 runs to 12 residues. Germline V gene data show CDR1 as SGHAT and CDR2 as FQNNGV. CDR3 coding DNA: TGTGCCAGCAGTTTAGGTCGAGAGACCCAGTACTTC. Translated, it gives CASSLGRETQYF.

This rearrangement joins TRBV20-1 to TRBJ2-5; D gene unclear. The germline V gene encodes CDR1 DFQATT and CDR2 SNEGSKA (reference sequence). The CDR3 is made up of 13 amino acids. The germline V and J ends were trimmed by 0 bases and 1 base, with 6 bases remaining between them. The CDR3 coding sequence is TGCAGTGCTAGAGAATATCTCCAAGAGACCCAGTACTTC. Protein product: CSAREYLQETQYF.

The table lists this clonotype with many counts. The rearrangement joins TRBV27 to TRBJ2-2; 9 bases match TRBD2. The CDR3 is 15 amino acids. The J segment lost 6 bases and the V segment lost 6 bases, leaving 8 bases of the junction unmatched. CDR1 is MNHEY and CDR2 is SMNVEV in the germline V gene (reference sequence). This CDR3 is CASRGGRALAGELFF. Here the CDR3 DNA reads TGTGCCAGCAGGGGCGGGAGGGCCCTCGCCGGGGAGCTGTTTTTT.

V and J are TRBV19 and TRBJ1-5; D may be TRBD1 (5 bases). V shed 3 bases and J shed 3 bases, with 12 bases lying between them. The CDR3 has 15 residues. CDR1 is LNHDA and CDR2 is SQIVND in the germline V gene (reference sequence). The CDR3 here is CASSMTGLYNQPQHF. For the CDR3, the DNA is TGTGCCAGTAGTATGACGGGACTGTACAATCAGCCCCAGCATTTT.